This TCR beta chain originates from a study of T cells in Graves' hyperthyroidism and ophthalmopathy. Amplification yielded TCR beta CDR3 regions, with RNA transcripts as the source. The TCR CDR3 first-round RT-PCR relied on the HTBI primer set. TCRdb independently ran MiXCR on the multiplex PCR reads; one entry per CDR3 protein. The data hold hundreds of thousands of distinct CDR3 sequences, with 45% observed a single time. This clonotype originated in an adult man with Graves' disease, either hyperthyroidism or ophthalmopathy (not recorded which). Sequencing used peripheral blood or thyroid tissue (not recorded which).

The CDR3 DNA follows: TGTGCCAGCAGTTTGAGGGGACAGGGGGGCCAGCCCCAGCATTTT. Amino acid sequence: CASSLRGQGGQPQHF. The gene calls are TRBV27 and TRBJ1-5; 11 nucleotides align to TRBD1. Germline trimming cut 3 bases from V and 7 bases from J; bases unmatched to any gene: 5. This CDR3 contains 15 residues. The germline gives CDR1 MNHEY, CDR2 SMNVEV (reference sequence).